This entry lists 24 T cell receptor beta chains sequenced from one sample in a study of tumor-infiltrating lymphocytes in primary liver carcinoma. Researchers generated TCR beta cDNA from approximately 450 ng of total RNA, relying on a constant-region primer. Each TCR beta library was derived from three nested multiplex PCR rounds that employed slightly modified ARM-PCR. Each of the first two PCR rounds ran approximately 11 cycles with TRBV1-TRBV30 forward and C-beta reverse primers. Via MiXCR, TCRdb re-called the multiplex PCR reads, giving one row per CDR3 protein. The repertoire holds 70,000 to 95,000 distinct CDR3 sequences, with roughly three quarters as singletons. Joint extraction of RNA and DNA used roughly 20-33 mg of bulk tissue that was unsorted. The sample comprised liver tumor tissue from sampling region 4. The subset denotes: tumor region T4, right-lateral pole. These receptors all come from a man aged 40-49 years with primary liver carcinoma and hepatitis B virus infection.

The chain recombines TRBV29-1 with TRBJ2-3; D may be TRBD2 (7 bases). The CDR3 is 15 amino acids. V dropped 4 bases and J dropped 2 bases, with 16 bases sitting between them. Germline CDR1 reads SQVTM; CDR2 reads ANQGSEA. The CDR3 DNA reads TGCAGCGTTGTGGGGGGGGCCGAGGACACAGATACGCAGTATTTT. Translating gives CSVVGGAEDTDTQYF.

This clonotype was seen at least ten times. This sequence joins TRBV12-3 or TRBV12-4 and TRBJ2-1, with 7 bases that match TRBD2. CDR3 length: 15 residues. V lost 6 bases, J lost 0 bases, and 5 bases stayed unmatched. The CDR3 here is CASSRTSDSYNEQFF. The CDR3 region has the DNA TGTGCCAGCAGCCGCACTAGCGACTCCTACAATGAGCAGTTCTTC.

This clonotype was found many times. The V call is TRBV7-9, the J call TRBJ1-4, with TRBD1 identical over 7 bases. V lost 0 bases, J lost 8 bases, and 6 bases stayed unmatched. The CDR3 sequence is 15 residues long. Germline V gene data show CDR1 as SEHNR and CDR2 as FQNEAQ (reference sequence). This chain's CDR3 is CASSLAGTEEEKLFF. The DNA of the CDR3 is TGTGCCAGCAGCTTAGCGGGGACAGAGGAAGAAAAACTGTTTTTT. The full variable domain, rest sourced from reference TRBV7-9 and TRBJ1-4, is DTGVSQNPRHKITKRGQNVTFRCDPISEHNRLYWYRQTLGQGPEFLTYFQNEAQLEKSRLLSDRFSAERPKGSFSTLEIQRTEQGDSAMYLCASSLAGTEEEKLFFGSGTQLSVL.

This clonotype appeared a few times. Possible read error: a much larger clone is one base away. This chain uses TRBV6-6 with TRBJ1-1; D gene uncertain. The CDR3 runs 11 residues. Germline CDR1 MNHNY, CDR2 SVGAGI (reference sequence). The CDR3 DNA sequence: TGTGCCAGCAATTACTCTGGTGAAGCTTTCTTT. Translation gives CASNYSGEAFF.

The table lists this clonotype with a few counts. The chain is built from TRBV11-2 and TRBJ2-1, with D unclear. The germline V and J ends were trimmed by 3 bases and 12 bases, with 24 bases remaining between them. The CDR3 loop spans 16 amino acids. Germline-derived CDR1 and CDR2 are SGHAT and FQNNGV. In nucleotides, the CDR3 is TGTGCCAGCAGCTTGGATATCGGAGTACCCATGGGTGGGCAGTTCTTC. It encodes CASSLDIGVPMGGQFF.

About this clonotype: A read error may account for a junction end that differs from germline. V gene TRBV11-2 combines with J gene TRBJ2-7; maybe TRBD2 (6 bases). The CDR3 totals 13 residues. Per the germline V gene, CDR1 is SGHAT and CDR2 is FQNNGV. CDR3 loop: CVSSLSELALQHF. DNA for the CDR3: TGTGTCAGCAGCTTAAGTGAGCTAGCGTTGCAGCACTTC.

As concerns this clonotype: A read error may account for a junction end that differs from germline. The chain links TRBV4-1 to TRBJ2-3; TRBD2 might be the D (6 bases). The CDR3 is made up of 13 amino acids. The germline V gene has CDR1 MGHRA and CDR2 YSYEKL. CDR3 nucleotides: TGCGCCGGCAGCCCGCGGGGCACATATACGCAGTATTTT. Translated, it gives CAGSPRGTYTQYF.

On this clonotype itself: Likely a read error: the CDR3 ends without its conserved phenylalanine or tryptophan. The J gene is TRBJ2-2, the V gene TRBV4-1; perhaps TRBD2 as D (6 bases). The length of the CDR3 is 15 residues. Germline CDR1 reads MGHRA; CDR2 reads YSYEKL. Trimming cost V 6 bases and J 7 bases, with 18 bases left between them. The CDR3 nucleotides read TGCGCCAGCAGTCGGGAGAGGGTTTTCATCGGGGAGCTGTTTTAT. It specifies CASSRERVFIGELFY.

This clonotype was recorded once. One end of the junction fails to match germline, which may point to a read error. The rearrangement joins TRBV20-1 to TRBJ2-7; 8 nucleotides match TRBD1. Germline CDR1 reads DFQATT; CDR2 reads SNEGSKA (reference sequence). CDR3 length equals 13 residues. Here the CDR3 reads CSVRDGQGNEQYF. CDR3 nucleotide sequence: TGCAGTGTTAGAGATGGACAGGGCAACGAGCAGTATTTC.

Worth noting for this clonotype: At one end, the junction sequence differs from germline, possibly due to a read error. This sequence joins TRBV11-2 and TRBJ1-2; D is unresolved. Germline V gene sequence: CDR1 SGHAT, CDR2 FQNNGV. The CDR3 consists of 13 residues. The CDR3 DNA follows: TGTGCCAGCAGCTTAAAAGGGAACTATGGCTACACCTTT. Translated, it gives CASSLKGNYGYTF.

The count of this clonotype is one. Because it lacks the conserved phenylalanine or tryptophan at the end, this CDR3 is likely a read error. The CDR3 coding sequence is TGTGCCAGCAATAAAGGCAGTCAGGAGACCCAGTACCTC. This encodes CASNKGSQETQYL. V and J are TRBV6-5 and TRBJ2-5; no firm D call. Trimming pared 7 bases from V and 5 bases from J, leaving 14 bases between. The germline CDR1 and CDR2 sequences are MNHEY and SVGAGI. CDR3 length: 13 residues.

Regarding this clonotype: A much larger clone lies a single base off, so this may be a read error. J is TRBJ1-3 and V is TRBV10-3; weak D call: TRBD1 (5 bases). V lost 5 bases and J lost 1, with 15 bases in between. Germline V gene lookup returns CDR1 ENHRY and CDR2 SYGVKD. The CDR3 totals 16 residues. The CDR3 DNA reads TGTGCCATCAGTCCGGCCGGACACAAGTCTGGAAACACCATATATTTT. As protein: CAISPAGHKSGNTIYF.

Only a few counts were recorded for this clonotype. A read error may produce the germline difference seen at one junction end. The chain recombines TRBV11-2 with TRBJ2-1; 7 positions agree with TRBD1. This CDR3 has 15 residues. The germline V gene has CDR1 SGHAT and CDR2 FQNNGV. The CDR3 sequence is CVSSSHRGSYNEQLF. In DNA form, the CDR3 reads TGTGTCAGCAGCTCCCACAGGGGCTCCTACAATGAGCAGCTCTTC. Based on the CDR3 plus reference TRBV11-2 and TRBJ2-1, the full variable domain is EAGVAQSPRYKIIEKRQSVAFWCNPISGHATLYWYQQILGQGPKLLIQFQNNGVVDDSQLPKDRFSAERLKGVDSTLKIQPAKLEDSAVYLCVSSSHRGSYNEQLFGPGTRLTVL.

For this clonotype: Since the CDR3 does not end with the conserved phenylalanine or tryptophan, this likely comes from a read error. The chain recombines TRBV4-1 with TRBJ2-7; the D gene could be TRBD1 or TRBD2 (5 bases each). Germline assignment: CDR1 MGHRA and CDR2 YSYEKL. This CDR3 spans 14 amino acids. As DNA, the CDR3 is TGCGCCAACAGACCGGGGCCGAGCTCCTGCGAGCAGTACCTC. It translates to CANRPGPSSCEQYL.

In the case of this clonotype: The junction departs from the called germline gene at one end, perhaps through a read error. The chain carries TRBV6-1 and TRBJ2-2; D is perhaps TRBD1 (6 bases). CDR1 is MNHNS and CDR2 is SASEGT in the germline V gene. The CDR3 is made up of 14 amino acids. The CDR3 is CATSESGETGELFF. The CDR3 coding sequence is TGTGCCACCAGTGAATCAGGGGAGACCGGGGAGCTGTTTTTT.

In this sample, this clonotype turned up many times. This chain joins TRBV10-3 and TRBJ1-1; 7 nucleotides match TRBD1. CDR1 is ENHRY, CDR2 SYGVKD, per germline. The CDR3 consists of 14 residues. V trimming: 4 bases; J trimming: 1 base; junction bases outside the gene matches: 3. The CDR3 nucleotides are TGTGCCATCAGTGGTGACAGGGCGAACACTGAAGCTTTCTTT. It codes for CAISGDRANTEAFF.

This clonotype was observed a few times. A much larger clone lies one base from this, so it may be a read error. The chain links TRBV5-4 to TRBJ1-1; D ambiguous. Between the trimmed V and J ends, which lost 4 bases and 0 bases, there was a span of 7 bases. Germline V gives CDR1 SGHNT, CDR2 YYREEE (reference sequence). This CDR3 region has 13 residues. The DNA for the CDR3 is TGTGCCAGCAGCCTGATCCTGAACACTGAAGCTTTCTTT. Residues: CASSLILNTEAFF.

As concerns this clonotype: A much larger clonotype is one base distant, so this may be a read error. This sequence joins TRBV2 and TRBJ2-7; tentatively, D is TRBD2 (6 bases). Germline loops: CDR1 SNHLY, CDR2 FYNNEI. This CDR3 spans 15 amino acids. Trimming left V 6 bases short and J 2 bases short, with 17 bases between. Here the CDR3 reads CASSGTSDGAYEQYF. As DNA, the CDR3 is TGTGCCAGCAGCGGGACTTCCGATGGGGCCTACGAGCAGTACTTC.

In the case of this clonotype: This could be a read error, since a much larger clone is one nucleotide away. This chain connects TRBV29-1 to TRBJ1-2; D is unclear. Per the germline V gene, CDR1 is SQVTM and CDR2 is ANQGSEA. The CDR3 consists of 13 residues. CDR3 DNA: TGCATCGTTGCTCGGGATGAACCCTATGGCTACACCTTC. This encodes CIVARDEPYGYTF.

This clonotype was seen a single time. The chain uses TRBV5-6 and TRBJ2-1; D may be TRBD2 (7 bases). Germline CDR1 reads SGHDT; CDR2 reads YYEEEE. The ends were cut back, 4 bases at V and 6 bases at J, with 17 bases in the middle. CDR3 length equals 15 residues. The CDR3 DNA follows: TGTGCCAGCAGCCCTTACTCCGGGGGGCGCAATGAGCAGTTCTTC. Residues: CASSPYSGGRNEQFF.

Note on this clonotype: Possible read error: a much larger clone is one base away. The chain combines TRBV30 with TRBJ1-1; tentative D call: TRBD1 (5 bases). The CDR3 runs 14 residues. The germline CDR1 and CDR2 sequences are GTSNPN and SVGIG (reference sequence). The V gene lost 0 bases and the J gene lost 1 base, with 9 bases spanning the gap. CDR3 protein: CAWSVGRGNTEAFF. CDR3 in DNA: TGTGCCTGGAGTGTGGGACGGGGGAACACTGAAGCTTTCTTT.

This clonotype was counted a few times. A single base separates this from a much larger clone, so it may be a read error. The chain couples TRBV10-3 to TRBJ1-1; 7 positions match TRBD1. CDR1 is ENHRY and CDR2 is SYGVKD in the germline V gene. The CDR3 has 13 amino acids. The CDR3 DNA reads TGTGCCATCGGTGACAGGGCGGACACTGAAGCTTTCTTT. This encodes CAIGDRADTEAFF.

Worth noting for this clonotype: Its ends do not fully match the called genes, so a read error is possible. The chain is built from TRBV12-3 or TRBV12-4 and TRBJ2-1, with D tentatively TRBD2 (6 bases). The CDR3 is made up of 12 amino acids. The CDR3 DNA reads as TGTGTCAGCAGGGACTCAAACAGTGAGCAGTTCTTC. Translated, it gives CVSRDSNSEQFF.

With respect to this clonotype: Compared with germline, one end of the junction differs, possibly owing to a read error. The chain carries TRBV29-1 and TRBJ1-1; D ambiguous. There are 10 residues in the CDR3. The germline gives CDR1 SQVTM, CDR2 ANQGSEA. The CDR3 coding sequence is TGCAGCGTTCTCTGCACTGAAGCTTTCTTC. It is translated as CSVLCTEAFF. The full variable domain, with the rest looked up from reference TRBV29-1 and TRBJ1-1, is SAVISQKPSRDICQRGTSLTIQCQVDSQVTMMFWYRQQPGQSLTLIATANQGSEATYESGFVIDKFPISRPNLTFSTLTVSNMSPEDSSIYLCSVLCTEAFFGQGTRLTVV.